What follows is one T cell receptor beta chain and its context. The target antigen is unknown. This sample stems from a study of identical twins. Overall study findings and caveats: Beta clonotypes that were abundant in cord blood contained fewer insertions, a pattern absent from memory repertoires. Findings came from cross-sectional statistics, without long-term follow-up of donors.

MiXCR, run by TCRdb on the 5' RACE reads, gives a single entry per CDR3 protein. The sample yields about 210,000 distinct CDR3 sequences, about a tenth seen once. J gave up 3 bases and V 3 bases, and 7 bases lay outside the gene matches. CDR3 length: 16 amino acids. Per germline, CDR1 KGHSH and CDR2 LQKENI. The clonotype originates from a woman between 18 and 30 years old in good health. Sequences were obtained from memory (CD45RO+) T cells sorted from blood. The chain recombines TRBV18 with TRBJ2-3; 9 positions agree with TRBD1. CDR3 sequence: CASSPPETGGTDTQYF. The CDR3 DNA reads TGTGCCAGCTCACCCCCCGAGACAGGGGGGACAGATACGCAGTATTTT. Full variable domain (remainder filled in from reference TRBV18 and TRBJ2-3): NAGVMQNPRHLVRRRGQEARLRCSPMKGHSHVYWYRQLPEEGLKFMVYLQKENIIDESGMPKERFSAEFPKEGPSILRIQQVVRGDSAAYFCASSPPETGGTDTQYFGPGTRLTVL.